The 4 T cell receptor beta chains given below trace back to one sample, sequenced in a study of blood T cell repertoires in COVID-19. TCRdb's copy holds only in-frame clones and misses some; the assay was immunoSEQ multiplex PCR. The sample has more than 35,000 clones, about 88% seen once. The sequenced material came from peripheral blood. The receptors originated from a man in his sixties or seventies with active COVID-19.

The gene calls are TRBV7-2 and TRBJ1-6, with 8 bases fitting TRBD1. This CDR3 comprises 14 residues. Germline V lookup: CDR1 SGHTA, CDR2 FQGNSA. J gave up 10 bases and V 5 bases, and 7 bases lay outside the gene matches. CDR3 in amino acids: CASSLTGVGSPLHF. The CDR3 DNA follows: TGTGCCAGCAGCCTGACAGGGGTAGGGTCACCCCTCCACTTT.

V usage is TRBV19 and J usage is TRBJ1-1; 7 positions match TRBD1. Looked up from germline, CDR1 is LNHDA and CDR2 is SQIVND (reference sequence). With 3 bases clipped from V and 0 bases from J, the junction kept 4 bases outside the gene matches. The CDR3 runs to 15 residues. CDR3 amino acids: CASSMTGTMNTEAFF. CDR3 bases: TGTGCCAGTAGTATGACAGGGACCATGAACACTGAAGCTTTCTTT.

Here the CDR3 DNA reads TGTGCCAGCAGCCCCAATAGCGGGAGTGGCAATGAGCAGTTCTTC. It translates to CASSPNSGSGNEQFF. The genes are TRBV27 and TRBJ2-1; TRBD2 agrees at 9 bases. CDR3 length: 15 amino acids. CDR1 and CDR2 from the germline V gene are MNHEY and SMNVEV (reference sequence). The V and J ends lost 6 bases and 6 bases, in that order; junction bases with no gene match: 9.

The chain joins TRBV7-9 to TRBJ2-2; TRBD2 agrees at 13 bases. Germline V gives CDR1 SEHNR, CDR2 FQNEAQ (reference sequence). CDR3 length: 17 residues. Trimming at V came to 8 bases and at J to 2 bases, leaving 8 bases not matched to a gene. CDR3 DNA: TGTGCCAGCGTAACTAGCGGGGGGGCTACAAACACCGGGGAGCTGTTTTTT. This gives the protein CASVTSGGATNTGELFF.